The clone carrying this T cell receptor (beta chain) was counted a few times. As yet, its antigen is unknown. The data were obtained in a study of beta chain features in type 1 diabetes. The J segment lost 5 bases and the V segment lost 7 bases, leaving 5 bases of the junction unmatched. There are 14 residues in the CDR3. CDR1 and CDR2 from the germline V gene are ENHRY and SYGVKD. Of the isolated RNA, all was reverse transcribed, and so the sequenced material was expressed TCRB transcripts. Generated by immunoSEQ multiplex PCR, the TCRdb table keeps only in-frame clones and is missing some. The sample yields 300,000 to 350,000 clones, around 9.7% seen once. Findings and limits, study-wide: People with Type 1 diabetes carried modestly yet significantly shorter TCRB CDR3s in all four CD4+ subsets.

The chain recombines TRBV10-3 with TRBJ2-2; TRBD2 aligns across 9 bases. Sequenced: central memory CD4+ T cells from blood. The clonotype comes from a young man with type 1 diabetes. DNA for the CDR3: TGTGCCATCAAGACTAGCGGTCCTACCGGGGAGCTGTTTTTT. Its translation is CAIKTSGPTGELFF.